One sample yielded the 22 T cell receptor beta chains listed below, sequenced in a study of blood T cell repertoires in COVID-19. TCRdb keeps only in-frame clones here, not all; method: immunoSEQ multiplex PCR. The data show approximately 110,000 clones, approximately 86% seen once. The sample taken for sequencing was peripheral blood. Receptor source: a man between 35 and 55 years old with acute or convalescent COVID-19.

The chain links TRBV19 to TRBJ1-1; maybe TRBD1 (5 bases). The V end was cut by 5 bases, the J end by 0 bases, with 10 bases between. The CDR3 has 14 amino acids. Germline-derived CDR1 and CDR2 are LNHDA and SQIVND (reference sequence). The CDR3 DNA is TGTGCCAGTAGTTGGCAGGGTTTGAACACTGAAGCTTTCTTT. The encoded protein is CASSWQGLNTEAFF. The full variable domain, its missing parts supplied by reference TRBV19 and TRBJ1-1, is DGGITQSPKYLFRKEGQNVTLSCEQNLNHDAMYWYRQDPGQGLRLIYYSQIVNDFQKGDIAEGYSVSREKKESFPLTVTSAQKNPTAFYLCASSWQGLNTEAFFGQGTRLTVV.

This chain links TRBV19 with TRBJ1-1; D remains ambiguous. V shed 4 bases and J shed 2 bases, with 11 bases lying between them. The CDR3 contains 14 residues. Germline-derived CDR1 and CDR2 are LNHDA and SQIVND (reference sequence). Here the CDR3 DNA reads TGTGCCAGTAGTACGTGGGCCGGAAACACTGAAGCTTTCTTT. It specifies CASSTWAGNTEAFF.

V and J are TRBV30 and TRBJ1-1, with TRBD1 matching 7 bases. V lost 4 bases and J lost 2; bases outside the gene matches: 7. The CDR3 consists of 14 residues. The V gene's germline CDR1 is GTSNPN and CDR2 SVGIG (reference sequence). The CDR3 spells CAWKTGQLNTEAFF. The CDR3 DNA reads as TGTGCCTGGAAAACGGGACAGCTTAACACTGAAGCTTTCTTT.

The count of this clone is one. The V and J genes are TRBV4-1 and TRBJ2-7; 7 positions agree with TRBD1. There are 13 residues in the CDR3. Unmatched junction bases numbered 0, after V lost 1 base and J lost 3 bases. Germline V lookup: CDR1 MGHRA, CDR2 YSYEKL. CDR3 sequence: CASSQGTGYEQYF. In DNA, the CDR3 is TGCGCCAGCAGCCAAGGGACAGGCTACGAGCAGTACTTC.

The rearrangement links TRBV29-1 to TRBJ2-7; 10 bases align to TRBD1. The V segment lost 4 bases and the J segment 3 bases; nucleotides outside the gene matches: 6. The germline V gene encodes CDR1 SQVTM and CDR2 ANQGSEA. CDR3 length equals 14 residues. CDR3 nucleotide sequence: TGCAGCGTTGGCCGACAGGGGGCACTCTACGAGCAGTACTTC. It yields the protein CSVGRQGALYEQYF.

The V gene is TRBV5-6, the J gene TRBJ1-2; D might be TRBD1 (6 bases). Trimming removed 4 bases at V and 8 bases at J, with 24 bases between. The CDR3 has 16 residues. CDR1 is SGHDT and CDR2 is YYEEEE in the germline V gene. CDR3 sequence: CASSPSSRGAVFGYTF. Written as DNA, the CDR3 is TGTGCCAGCAGCCCCTCGAGCAGGGGCGCAGTATTCGGCTACACCTTC.

This clone showed up just once. The chain recombines TRBV3-1 (or the pseudogene TRBV3-2) with TRBJ2-6, with D tentatively TRBD1 (5 bases). With 8 bases removed from V and 0 bases from J, the gap between germline ends came to 11 bases. Per the germline V gene, CDR1 is LGHDT and CDR2 is YNNKEL (reference sequence). The CDR3 spans 15 residues. The CDR3 region has the DNA TGTGCCAGCTGCAGGGCTTCCTCTGGGGCCAACGTCCTGACTTTC. Translation: CASCRASSGANVLTF.

This clone was observed a handful of times. The chain combines TRBV5-1 with TRBJ2-1; the match to TRBD2 covers 16 bases. The CDR3 covers 16 residues. The V gene end was trimmed by 4 bases and the J gene end by 7 bases; junction bases not matched to a gene: 5. CDR1 is SGHRS and CDR2 is YFSETQ in the germline V gene. CDR3 loop: CASSRGTSGGENEQFF. The CDR3 nucleotides are TGCGCCAGCAGCCGCGGGACTAGCGGGGGGGAAAATGAGCAGTTCTTC. Full variable domain (remainder filled in from reference TRBV5-1 and TRBJ2-1): KAGVTQTPRYLIKTRGQQVTLSCSPISGHRSVSWYQQTPGQGLQFLFEYFSETQRNKGNFPGRFSGRQFSNSRSEMNVSTLELGDSALYLCASSRGTSGGENEQFFGPGTRLTVL.

The chain links TRBV19 to TRBJ1-5, with D uncertain. The CDR3 consists of 16 residues. In germline, CDR1 is LNHDA, CDR2 SQIVND (reference sequence). Trimming left V 0 bases short and J 3 bases short, with 12 bases between. In DNA, the CDR3 is TGTGCCAGTAGTATAGACTATTGGGAGACCAATCAGCCCCAGCATTTT. Its protein is CASSIDYWETNQPQHF. Full variable domain (remainder filled in from reference TRBV19 and TRBJ1-5): DGGITQSPKYLFRKEGQNVTLSCEQNLNHDAMYWYRQDPGQGLRLIYYSQIVNDFQKGDIAEGYSVSREKKESFPLTVTSAQKNPTAFYLCASSIDYWETNQPQHFGDGTRLSIL.

The chain uses TRBV24-1 and TRBJ2-3, with 12 bases fitting TRBD2. In germline, CDR1 is KGHDR, CDR2 SFDVKD. The CDR3 is 15 amino acids. J was trimmed by 0 bases and V by 9 bases; bases with no gene match: 3. The CDR3 nucleotides are TGTGCCACCGGGGGGACTAGCGGGAGCACAGATACGCAGTATTTT. This gives the protein CATGGTSGSTDTQYF.

This clone was found a few times. This chain connects TRBV7-2 to TRBJ1-2; 10 bases match TRBD1. The germline gives CDR1 SGHTA, CDR2 FQGNSA. The V and J ends lost 2 bases and 2 bases, in that order; junction bases with no gene match: 5. The CDR3 runs to 16 residues. The CDR3 loop is CASSLQPGQGNYGYTF. Here the CDR3 DNA reads TGTGCCAGCAGCTTACAACCGGGACAGGGGAACTATGGCTACACCTTC.

The chain couples TRBV6-2 or TRBV6-3 to TRBJ1-5; no clear D gene. With 2 bases removed from V and 11 bases from J, the gap between germline ends came to 13 bases. CDR1 is MNHEY, CDR2 SVGEGT, per germline. The CDR3 is made up of 13 amino acids. The CDR3 DNA reads TGTGCCAGCAGTTACCCACCCGGGGTATCCCAGCATTTT. This gives the protein CASSYPPGVSQHF.

The V and J genes are TRBV6-2 or TRBV6-3 and TRBJ2-3; maybe TRBD2 (6 bases). This CDR3 is built from 18 residues. The V end was cut by 0 bases, the J end by 2 bases, with 18 bases between. Looked up from germline, CDR1 is MNHEY and CDR2 is SVGEGT. The DNA for the CDR3 is TGTGCCAGCAGTTACTCCTCTCAGCTAGCGACCCCCACAGATACGCAGTATTTT. Its protein product is CASSYSSQLATPTDTQYF.

V is TRBV9 and J is TRBJ2-1, with a tentative D call TRBD2 (5 bases). Germline CDR1 reads SGDLS; CDR2 reads YYNGEE. V lost 1 base and J 4 bases, leaving 12 bases between the germline ends. This CDR3 has 15 amino acids. The CDR3 nucleotides are TGTGCCAGCAGCGTACGAGCGGCCGCTTACAATGAGCAGTTCTTC. It encodes CASSVRAAAYNEQFF.

The rearrangement joins TRBV6-5 to TRBJ1-2, with D perhaps TRBD1 (5 bases). V was pared by 0 bases and J by 7 bases, with 12 bases between. The length of the CDR3 is 14 residues. Germline V gene lookup returns CDR1 MNHEY and CDR2 SVGAGI. CDR3: CASSYSQGGSGYTF. The CDR3 region has the DNA TGTGCCAGCAGTTACTCCCAGGGAGGTAGTGGCTACACCTTC.

V usage is TRBV20-1 and J usage is TRBJ1-5; no definite D call. The germline gives CDR1 DFQATT, CDR2 SNEGSKA (reference sequence). This CDR3 has 14 residues. The V gene lost 3 bases and the J gene lost 5 bases, with 14 bases spanning the gap. The CDR3 region is CSASSMGQHQPQHF. DNA for the CDR3: TGCAGTGCTAGTTCAATGGGCCAGCATCAGCCCCAGCATTTT.

The chain couples TRBV15 to TRBJ2-1; possibly TRBD1 for D (5 bases). Looked up from germline, CDR1 is LNHNV and CDR2 is YYDKDF (reference sequence). This CDR3 comprises 15 residues. V was trimmed by 1 base and J by 3 bases, leaving 10 bases between them. In DNA form, the CDR3 reads TGTGCCACCAGCAGAGGGGGCTATGGCTACAATGAGCAGTTCTTC. Translating gives CATSRGGYGYNEQFF.

J is TRBJ1-1 and V is TRBV20-1; D unclear. V lost 3 bases to trimming and J lost 3 bases, with 14 bases between them. Germline CDR1 and CDR2: DFQATT and SNEGSKA (reference sequence). The CDR3 is 14 residues long. CDR3 sequence reads: CSASARNQYTEAFF. In nucleotides, the CDR3 is TGCAGTGCTAGTGCGAGAAACCAATACACTGAAGCTTTCTTT.

V is TRBV4-2 and J is TRBJ1-2; weak D call: TRBD1 (5 bases). V lost 5 bases and J 4 bases, leaving 17 bases between the germline ends. Germline assignment: CDR1 LGHNA and CDR2 YNFKEQ. The length of the CDR3 is 15 residues. The CDR3 loop reads CASSADYGQGYGYTF. In nucleotides, the CDR3 is TGTGCCAGCAGCGCCGATTACGGTCAGGGCTATGGCTACACCTTC.

V gene TRBV19 combines with J gene TRBJ2-7, with TRBD1 matching over 9 bases. The CDR3 loop spans 14 amino acids. Unmatched junction bases numbered 6, after V lost 5 bases and J lost 4 bases. Germline CDR1 LNHDA, CDR2 SQIVND (reference sequence). CDR3 coding DNA: TGTGCCAGTAGTGACGGGACAGGGTTGTACGAGCAGTACTTC. The encoded protein is CASSDGTGLYEQYF.

The chain links TRBV5-5 to TRBJ1-1; the D is unclear. The V end lost 1 base, the J end lost 11 bases, and 21 bases lay between the germline ends. CDR3 length equals 15 residues. Germline V gene sequence: CDR1 SGHKS, CDR2 YYEKEE (reference sequence). The CDR3 DNA sequence: TGTGCCAGCAGCTTGTACTGGAAGGCGGACTTTGGTGCTTTCTTT. Its protein is CASSLYWKADFGAFF.

The V call is TRBV5-1, the J call TRBJ2-3; 9 nucleotides align to TRBD1. The germline CDR1 and CDR2 sequences are SGHRS and YFSETQ. This CDR3 region has 17 residues. V lost 0 bases and J lost 2; bases outside the gene matches: 7. CDR3 amino acids: CASSLEPGQGSTDTQYF. CDR3 nucleotide sequence: TGCGCCAGCAGCTTGGAACCCGGACAGGGGTCCACAGATACGCAGTATTTT.